These 5 T cell receptor beta chains share one sample of origin, sequenced in a study of cytomegalovirus exposure and HLA in healthy donors. This PCR relied on a set of 60 Vbeta primers and 13 Jbeta primers. The assay was immunoSEQ multiplex PCR, and TCRdb's table has in-frame clones only and misses some. This table has 70,000 to 85,000 clones, over 65% appearing once. Material: PBMCs. These receptors all stem from a man in his forties or fifties in good health and CMV-seropositive.

The chain is built from TRBV5-1 and TRBJ2-7, with TRBD2 matching 11 bases. Trimming at V came to 2 bases and at J to 3 bases, leaving 4 bases not matched to a gene. Germline V lookup: CDR1 SGHRS, CDR2 YFSETQ. The CDR3 sequence is 15 residues long. This CDR3 reads CASSFGTSGNYEQYF. The CDR3 region has the DNA TGCGCCAGCAGCTTTGGGACTAGCGGAAACTACGAGCAGTACTTC.

This chain links TRBV6-6 with TRBJ2-5; 7 nucleotides match TRBD1. The tail of the sequence fits TRBJ2-7 better, so the J call may be wrong. This CDR3 region has 11 residues. Germline CDR1 MNHNY, CDR2 SVGAGI (reference sequence). CDR3 sequence: CASKRGHEQYF. The DNA of the CDR3 is TGTGCCAGCAAAAGGGGGCACGAGCAGTACTTC.

This clone was seen a handful of times. The rearrangement links TRBV7-2 to TRBJ2-3, with 10 bases fitting TRBD2. The V and J ends lost 5 bases and 5 bases, in that order; junction bases with no gene match: 7. The germline V gene has CDR1 SGHTA and CDR2 FQGNSA. CDR3 size: 15 residues. In DNA, the CDR3 is TGTGCCAGCAGCCTACTAGCGGGGCCCGAAGATACGCAGTATTTT. This encodes CASSLLAGPEDTQYF.

This chain uses TRBV7-7 with TRBJ2-5, with D possibly being TRBD2 (7 bases). The V end lost 5 bases, the J end lost 4 bases, and 20 bases lay between the germline ends. Germline-derived CDR1 and CDR2 are SSHAT and FNYEAQ (reference sequence). The CDR3 contains 16 residues. CDR3 sequence reads: CASSPGGQAPRETQYF. In DNA form, the CDR3 reads TGTGCCAGCAGCCCGGGGGGCCAGGCCCCTCGAGAGACCCAGTACTTC.

V and J are TRBV27 and TRBJ1-6, with TRBD1 matching 9 bases. V lost 6 bases to trimming and J lost 10 bases; unmatched junction nucleotides: 7. Germline V gives CDR1 MNHEY, CDR2 SMNVEV (reference sequence). The CDR3 is 14 residues long. CDR3 region: CASSSGTGWSPLHF. Here the CDR3 DNA reads TGTGCCAGCAGCTCCGGGACAGGGTGGTCACCCCTCCACTTT.